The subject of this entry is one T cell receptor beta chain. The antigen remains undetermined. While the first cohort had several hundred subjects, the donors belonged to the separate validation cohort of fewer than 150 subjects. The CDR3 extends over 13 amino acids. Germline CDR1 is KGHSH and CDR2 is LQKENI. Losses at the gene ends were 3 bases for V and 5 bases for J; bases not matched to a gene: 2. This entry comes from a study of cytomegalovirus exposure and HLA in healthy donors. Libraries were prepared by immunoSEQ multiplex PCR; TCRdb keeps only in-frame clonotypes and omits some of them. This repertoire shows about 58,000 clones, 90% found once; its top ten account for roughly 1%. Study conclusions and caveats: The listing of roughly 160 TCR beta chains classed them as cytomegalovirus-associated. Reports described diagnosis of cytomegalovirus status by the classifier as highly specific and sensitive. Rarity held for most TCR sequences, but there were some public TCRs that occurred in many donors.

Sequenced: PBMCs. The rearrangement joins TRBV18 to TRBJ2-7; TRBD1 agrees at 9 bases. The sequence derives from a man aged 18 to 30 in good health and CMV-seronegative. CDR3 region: CASSPGDRDEQYF. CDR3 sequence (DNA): TGTGCCAGCTCACCGGGGGACAGGGACGAGCAGTACTTC. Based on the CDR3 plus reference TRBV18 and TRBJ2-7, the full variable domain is NAGVMQNPRHLVRRRGQEARLRCSPMKGHSHVYWYRQLPEEGLKFMVYLQKENIIDESGMPKERFSAEFPKEGPSILRIQQVVRGDSAAYFCASSPGDRDEQYFGPGTRLTVT.